The rows below give T cell receptor beta chains drawn from one sample of a study of beta chain features in type 1 diabetes. The table came from immunoSEQ multiplex PCR; TCRdb's copy has only in-frame clones and leaves some out. Among around 250,000 clones, roughly 14% were seen once, and the ten largest hold about 0.024%. Sequencing was done on a sample of naive CD4+ T cells from blood. These receptors were collected from a woman aged 40 to 50 in good health. Each CDR3 is given without its conserved first and last residue.

>TRBV20-1|TRBJ2-5|9
SARLLETQY
>TRBV5-6|TRBJ1-4|13
ASSLEGGANEKLF
>TRBV5-6|TRBJ1-2|12
ASSFSRGLGGYT
>TRBV5-1|TRBJ2-5|12
ASSLGLVEETQY
>TRBV15|TRBJ2-2|13
ATSMLTWGGGELF
>TRBV6-6|TRBJ1-3|13
ASRSTGGHGNTIY
>TRBV7-9|TRBJ1-5|12
ASTSGEWTQPQH
>TRBV7-9|TRBJ1-1|16
ASSPSPLLTGGRTEAF
>TRBV6-5|TRBJ2-3|10
ASSELGDTQY
>TRBV11-2|TRBJ2-7|13
ASSLIVTGAYEQY
>TRBV7-6|TRBJ2-7|12
ASSPPEGSYEQY
>TRBV10-1|TRBJ2-7|11
ASSDYRDNEQY
>TRBV5-1|TRBJ2-3|12
ASSFVGSTDTQY
>TRBV19|TRBJ2-1|10
ASSRTNNEQF
>TRBV7-2|TRBJ1-2|12
ASSLAGDRYGYT
>TRBV6-5|TRBJ2-5|12
ASSYSTGRETQY
>TRBV10-3|TRBJ2-7|14
ATSNPGTGPINEQY
>TRBV7-7|TRBJ2-2|11
ASRPGGTGELF
>TRBV12-5|TRBJ2-2|13
ASGLFYDYGGELF
>TRBV6-5|TRBJ2-2|14
ASSYSAEIYTGELF
>TRBV28|TRBJ1-2|10
ASRVTGPGYT
>TRBV6-1|TRBJ1-1|9
ASSSDGGAF
>TRBV7-6|TRBJ1-2|13
ASSLGGPRDYGYT
>TRBV18|TRBJ1-5|16
ASSPLSKGIGGNQPQH
>TRBV20-1|TRBJ2-1|7
SVGNEQF
>TRBV18|TRBJ2-5|12
ASSPDREQETQY
>TRBV6-5|TRBJ2-5|14
ASSYHTSGGRETQY
>TRBV27|TRBJ1-2|11
ASSPTGNYGYT
>TRBV11-2|TRBJ2-3|14
ASSLRRDRGAHTQY
>TRBV18|TRBJ1-6|15
ASSPRQGGSYNSPLH
>TRBV23-1|TRBJ1-5|13
ASSTTGVCSQPQH
>TRBV5-6|TRBJ2-3|12
ASSPTGGTDTQY
>TRBV27|TRBJ2-3|13
ASSFRTGGWDTQY
>TRBV19|TRBJ2-5|15
ASSIRGFGRDGETQY
>TRBV19|TRBJ2-1|10
ASSMRRDEQF
>TRBV11-2|TRBJ2-3|15
ASSIGLAGGSTDTQY
>TRBV12-2|TRBJ2-1|10
APHSSYNEQF
>TRBV28|TRBJ1-1|11
ASIRQGATEAF
>TRBV9|TRBJ2-3|14
ASSVSSGGAGDTQY
>TRBV9|TRBJ2-3|13
ASSPRAGYTDTQY
>TRBV6-5|TRBJ2-3|12
ASSYGLSSDTQY